One and the same sample provided the 13 T cell receptor beta chains below, sequenced in a study of Graves' ophthalmopathy and Graves' hyperthyroidism. RNA transcripts provided the template for amplifying TCR beta CDR3 regions. The first round was an RT-PCR with HTBI primers, and the second round was a multiplex PCR. One entry per CDR3 protein, called by TCRdb with MiXCR from the multiplex PCR reads. The data hold around 1.1 million distinct CDR3 sequences, with about 36% observed a single time. The sequenced sample was peripheral blood or thyroid tissue (not recorded which). Receptors were obtained from an adult man with Graves' hyperthyroidism.

Worth noting for this clonotype: Possible read error: a much larger clone is one base away. The chain carries TRBV9 and TRBJ1-6; possible D gene TRBD1, 5 bases. Germline CDR1 SGDLS, CDR2 YYNGEE. The CDR3 runs 15 residues. The ends were cut back, 5 bases at V and 9 bases at J, with 18 bases in the middle. CDR3 sequence: CASSEMGVGGSPLHF. CDR3 nucleotide sequence: TGTGCCAGCAGTGAAATGGGAGTGGGGGGTTCACCCCTCCACTTT.

This chain links TRBV29-1 with TRBJ2-2, with D possibly matching TRBD1 (6 bases). CDR3 length: 13 residues. The germline CDR1 and CDR2 sequences are SQVTM and ANQGSEA. The V end lost 5 bases, the J end lost 4 bases, and 11 bases lay between the germline ends. CDR3 sequence: CSVNQGTTGELFF. The CDR3 bases are TGCAGCGTTAATCAGGGGACCACCGGGGAGCTGTTTTTT.

The rearrangement links TRBV7-8 to TRBJ2-2; D is perhaps TRBD1 (6 bases). The CDR3 length is 14 residues. The germline V gene has CDR1 SGHVS and CDR2 FQNEAQ. Trimming took 6 bases from V and 6 from J, leaving 14 bases between them. In nucleotides, the CDR3 is TGTGCCAGCAGATTCGTAGGGGGTCCCGGGGAGCTGTTTTTT. Protein: CASRFVGGPGELFF.

Many counts were recorded for this clonotype. This rearrangement joins TRBV19 to TRBJ2-7; D is possibly TRBD1 (5 bases). Germline-derived CDR1 and CDR2 are LNHDA and SQIVND (reference sequence). This CDR3 region has 12 residues. Between the trimmed V and J ends, which lost 4 bases and 3 bases, there was a span of 7 bases. This chain's CDR3 is CASSNRNYEQYF. DNA of the CDR3: TGTGCCAGTAGTAACAGGAACTACGAGCAGTACTTC. Using reference TRBV19 and TRBJ2-7 for the parts outside the CDR3, the full variable domain is DGGITQSPKYLFRKEGQNVTLSCEQNLNHDAMYWYRQDPGQGLRLIYYSQIVNDFQKGDIAEGYSVSREKKESFPLTVTSAQKNPTAFYLCASSNRNYEQYFGPGTRLTVT.

This clonotype was observed at least ten times. The chain combines TRBV24-1 with TRBJ1-2; TRBD1 aligns across 7 bases. With 4 bases clipped from V and 8 bases from J, the junction kept 9 bases outside the gene matches. There are 14 residues in the CDR3. The V gene's germline CDR1 is KGHDR and CDR2 SFDVKD. The CDR3 region has the DNA TGTGCCACCAGTGAGCCATACAGGGGACGAGGCTACACCTTC. It translates to CATSEPYRGRGYTF.

This clonotype was found a few times. The chain has TRBV19 and TRBJ2-2; 12 positions agree with TRBD2. The ends lost 7 bases at V and 6 bases at J; junction bases unmatched: 6. Germline loops: CDR1 LNHDA, CDR2 SQIVND (reference sequence). This CDR3 contains 15 residues. The DNA for the CDR3 is TGTGCCAGTATCGGGACTAGCGGGTTGGCCGGGGAGCTGTTTTTT. Protein sequence: CASIGTSGLAGELFF.

The sample holds many counts of this clonotype. The J gene is TRBJ1-5, the V gene TRBV4-1; maybe TRBD1 (5 bases). From germline, CDR1 is MGHRA and CDR2 YSYEKL. The CDR3 extends over 14 amino acids. Trimming stripped 0 bases from V and 4 bases from J, with 7 bases between. The CDR3 here is CASSQEGGNQPQHF. Here the CDR3 DNA reads TGCGCCAGCAGCCAAGAGGGGGGGAATCAGCCCCAGCATTTT.

The chain combines TRBV5-6 with TRBJ1-5; D is undetermined. Germline values: CDR1 SGHDT, CDR2 YYEEEE. The CDR3 extends over 15 amino acids. V was pared by 2 bases and J by 2 bases, with 11 bases between. The CDR3 DNA sequence: TGTGCCAGCAGCTTCTCCACGTATGGCAATCAGCCCCAGCATTTT. It yields the protein CASSFSTYGNQPQHF.

The chain carries TRBV2 and TRBJ2-7, with 11 bases lining up with TRBD2. Germline trimming cut 5 bases from V and 3 bases from J; bases unmatched to any gene: 12. The CDR3 length is 17 residues. CDR1 is SNHLY and CDR2 is FYNNEI in the germline V gene. The chain's CDR3 is CASSYSISGGGGYEQYF. The CDR3 DNA is TGTGCCAGCAGTTACTCCATTAGCGGGGGGGGGGGCTACGAGCAGTACTTC. Full variable domain (rest looked up from reference TRBV2 and TRBJ2-7): EPEVTQTPSHQVTQMGQEVILRCVPISNHLYFYWYRQILGQKVEFLVSFYNNEISEKSEIFDDQFSVERPDGSNFTLKIRSTKLEDSAMYFCASSYSISGGGGYEQYFGPGTRLTVT.

This clonotype was recorded once. This chain joins TRBV4-1 and TRBJ2-5, with TRBD2 identical over 7 bases. This CDR3 has 14 residues. V gave up 1 base and J gave up 7 bases; unmatched junction bases: 6. Germline V CDR1 and CDR2: MGHRA, YSYEKL. CDR3 nucleotide sequence: TGCGCCAGCAGCCAAGTCGCAGGGAGGGGGACCCAGTACTTC. It is translated as CASSQVAGRGTQYF.

The CDR3 nucleotides are TGTGCCAGCAGTGAATCGCCGTGGGACAGGGGGAACACTGAAGCTTTCTTT. Its translation is CASSESPWDRGNTEAFF. The chain is built from TRBV6-1 and TRBJ1-1; 10 positions match TRBD1. This CDR3 region has 17 residues. Trimming took 2 bases from V and 1 from J; bases not matched to a gene: 7. Germline CDR1 MNHNS, CDR2 SASEGT.

Ten or more counts support this clonotype. V gene TRBV10-1 combines with J gene TRBJ1-6; D call uncertain. Germline V gene sequence: CDR1 WNHNN, CDR2 SYGVQD (reference sequence). Deletions cut 5 bases from V and 10 bases from J, with 12 bases between. This CDR3 has 13 residues. The CDR3 DNA sequence: TGCGCCAGCAGTCCGGGCCGGCGGTCACCCCTCCACTTT. Its translation: CASSPGRRSPLHF.

The chain carries TRBV3-1 and TRBJ1-6; D perhaps matches TRBD1 (6 bases). The CDR3 loop spans 16 amino acids. V lost 3 bases and J lost 1, with 10 bases in between. Germline V gene lookup returns CDR1 LGHDT and CDR2 YNNKEL (reference sequence). As DNA, the CDR3 is TGTGCCAGCAGCCACCGTACAGGGTCCTATAATTCACCCCTCCACTTT. Protein sequence: CASSHRTGSYNSPLHF.